The present entry profiles one T cell receptor (beta chain) with its context. At one end the junction does not follow the germline gene, possibly because of a read error. RNA transcripts provided the source from which TCR beta CDR3 regions were amplified. HTBI primers were the set used in a first-round RT-PCR of the TCR CDR3. TCRdb itself ran the multiplex PCR reads through MiXCR, one entry per CDR3 protein. This sample has about 100,000 distinct CDR3 sequences, with approximately 15% found just once. An absence of ophthalmopathy progression within 18 months meant stable Graves' hyperthyroidism. This CDR3 contains 14 residues. Germline lookup yields CDR1 LGHDT and CDR2 YNNKEL (reference sequence). This entry is derived from a study of T cells in Graves' hyperthyroidism and ophthalmopathy. About the study: Before treatment of any kind, peripheral blood was taken at initial diagnosis.

The receptor comes from a woman in her 50s with Graves' hyperthyroidism. This chain connects TRBV3-1 to TRBJ2-5, with a weak D call TRBD1 (6 bases). The sample comprised blood. Here the CDR3 reads CTSSPGTHEGTQYF. The CDR3 DNA reads TGTACCAGCAGCCCAGGGACACACGAGGGGACCCAGTACTTC.